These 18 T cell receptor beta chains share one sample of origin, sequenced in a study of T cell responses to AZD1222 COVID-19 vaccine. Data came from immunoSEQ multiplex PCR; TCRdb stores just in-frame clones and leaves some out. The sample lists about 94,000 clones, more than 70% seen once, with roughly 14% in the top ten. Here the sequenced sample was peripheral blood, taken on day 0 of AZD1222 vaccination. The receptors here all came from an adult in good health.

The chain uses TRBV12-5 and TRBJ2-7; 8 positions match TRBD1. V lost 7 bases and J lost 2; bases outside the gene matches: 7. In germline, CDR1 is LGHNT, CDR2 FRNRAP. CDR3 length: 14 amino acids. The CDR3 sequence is CASVIGQGPYEQYF. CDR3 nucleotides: TGTGCTAGTGTTATAGGACAGGGCCCCTACGAGCAGTACTTC.

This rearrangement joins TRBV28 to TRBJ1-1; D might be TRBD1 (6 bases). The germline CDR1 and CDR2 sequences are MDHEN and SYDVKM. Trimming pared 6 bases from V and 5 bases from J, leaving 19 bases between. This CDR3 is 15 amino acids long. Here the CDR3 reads CASREATGDGTEAFF. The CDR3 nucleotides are TGTGCCAGCAGGGAAGCGACAGGTGATGGGACTGAAGCTTTCTTT. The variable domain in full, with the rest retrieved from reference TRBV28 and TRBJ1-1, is DVKVTQSSRYLVKRTGEKVFLECVQDMDHENMFWYRQDPGLGLRLIYFSYDVKMKEKGDIPEGYSVSREKKERFSLILESASTNQTSMYLCASREATGDGTEAFFGQGTRLTVV.

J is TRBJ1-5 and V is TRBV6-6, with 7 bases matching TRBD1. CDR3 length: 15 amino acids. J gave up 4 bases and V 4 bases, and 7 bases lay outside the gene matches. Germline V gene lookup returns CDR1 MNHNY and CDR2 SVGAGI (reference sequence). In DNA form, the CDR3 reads TGTGCCAGCAGTTTTGGGGGACAGCGAAATCAGCCCCAGCATTTT. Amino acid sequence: CASSFGGQRNQPQHF.

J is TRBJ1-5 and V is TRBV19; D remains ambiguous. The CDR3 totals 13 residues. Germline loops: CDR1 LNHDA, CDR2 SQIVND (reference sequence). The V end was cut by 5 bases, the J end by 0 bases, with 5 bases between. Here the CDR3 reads CASSDYSNQPQHF. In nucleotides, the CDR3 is TGTGCCAGTAGTGACTATAGCAATCAGCCCCAGCATTTT.

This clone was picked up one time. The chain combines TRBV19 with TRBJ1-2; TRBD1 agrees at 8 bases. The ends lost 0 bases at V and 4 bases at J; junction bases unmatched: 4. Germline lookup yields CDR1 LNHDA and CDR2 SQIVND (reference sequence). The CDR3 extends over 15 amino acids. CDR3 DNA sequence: TGTGCCAGTAGTATAGATCCGACAGGGGTCTATGGCTACACCTTC. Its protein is CASSIDPTGVYGYTF. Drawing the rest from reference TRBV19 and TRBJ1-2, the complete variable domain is DGGITQSPKYLFRKEGQNVTLSCEQNLNHDAMYWYRQDPGQGLRLIYYSQIVNDFQKGDIAEGYSVSREKKESFPLTVTSAQKNPTAFYLCASSIDPTGVYGYTFGSGTRLTVV.

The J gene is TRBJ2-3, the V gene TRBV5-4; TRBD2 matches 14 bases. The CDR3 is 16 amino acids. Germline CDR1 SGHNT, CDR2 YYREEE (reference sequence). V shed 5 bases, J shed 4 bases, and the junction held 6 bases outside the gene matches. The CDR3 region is CASRWGTSGGADTQYF. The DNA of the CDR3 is TGTGCCAGCAGGTGGGGGACTAGCGGGGGAGCAGATACGCAGTATTTT. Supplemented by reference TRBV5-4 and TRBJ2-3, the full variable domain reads ETGVTQSPTHLIKTRGQQVTLRCSSQSGHNTVSWYQQALGQGPQFIFQYYREEENGRGNFPPRFSGLQFPNYSSELNVNALELDDSALYLCASRWGTSGGADTQYFGPGTRLTVL.

The CDR3 nucleotides read TGTGCCAGCAGCACGGGACAGCCGTTACCCCTCCACTTT. Amino acid sequence: CASSTGQPLPLHF. The chain joins TRBV7-8 to TRBJ1-6, with 7 bases aligning to TRBD1. The J segment lost 12 bases and the V segment lost 5 bases, leaving 7 bases of the junction unmatched. The CDR3 covers 13 residues. Germline V gene sequence: CDR1 SGHVS, CDR2 FQNEAQ.

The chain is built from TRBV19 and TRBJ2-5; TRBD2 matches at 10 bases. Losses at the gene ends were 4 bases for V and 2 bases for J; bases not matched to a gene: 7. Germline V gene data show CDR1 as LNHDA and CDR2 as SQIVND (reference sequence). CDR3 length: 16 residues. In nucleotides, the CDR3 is TGTGCCAGTAGTACACCGAGGACTAGCGGACAAGAGACCCAGTACTTC. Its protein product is CASSTPRTSGQETQYF.

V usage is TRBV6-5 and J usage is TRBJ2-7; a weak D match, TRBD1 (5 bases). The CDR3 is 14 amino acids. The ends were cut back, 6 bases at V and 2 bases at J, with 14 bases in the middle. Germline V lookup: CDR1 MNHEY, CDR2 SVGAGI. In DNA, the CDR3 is TGTGCCAGCAGCCGATTGGTGGGGCCCTACGAGCAGTACTTC. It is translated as CASSRLVGPYEQYF.

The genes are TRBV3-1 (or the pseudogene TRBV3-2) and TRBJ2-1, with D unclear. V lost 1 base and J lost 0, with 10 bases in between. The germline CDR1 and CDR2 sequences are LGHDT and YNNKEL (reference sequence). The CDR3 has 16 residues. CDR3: CASSQVALSSYNEQFF. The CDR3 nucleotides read TGTGCCAGCAGCCAAGTAGCCCTCAGCTCCTACAATGAGCAGTTCTTC.

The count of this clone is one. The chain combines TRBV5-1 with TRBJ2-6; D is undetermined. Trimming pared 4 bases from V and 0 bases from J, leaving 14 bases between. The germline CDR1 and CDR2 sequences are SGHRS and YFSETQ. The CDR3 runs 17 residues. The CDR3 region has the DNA TGCGCCAGCAGCGAGACGGATCTTGGCTCTGGGGCCAACGTCCTGACTTTC. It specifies CASSETDLGSGANVLTF.

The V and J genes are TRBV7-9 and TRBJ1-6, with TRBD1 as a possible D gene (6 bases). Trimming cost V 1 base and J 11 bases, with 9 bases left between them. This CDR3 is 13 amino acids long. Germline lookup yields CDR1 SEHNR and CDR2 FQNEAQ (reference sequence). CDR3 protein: CASSLEGGTPLHF. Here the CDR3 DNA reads TGTGCCAGCAGCTTAGAAGGGGGTACACCCCTCCACTTT.

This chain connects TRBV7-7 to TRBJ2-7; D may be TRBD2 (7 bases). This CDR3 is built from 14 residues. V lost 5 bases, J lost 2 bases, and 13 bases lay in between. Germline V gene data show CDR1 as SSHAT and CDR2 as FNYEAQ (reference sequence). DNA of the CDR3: TGTGCCAGCAGCCCCCTGGGGGGGCCCTACGAGCAGTACTTC. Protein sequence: CASSPLGGPYEQYF.

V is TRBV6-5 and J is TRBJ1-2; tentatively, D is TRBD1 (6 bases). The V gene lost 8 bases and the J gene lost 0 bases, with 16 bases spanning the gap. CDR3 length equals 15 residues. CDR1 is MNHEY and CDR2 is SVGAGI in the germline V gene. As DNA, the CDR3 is TGTGCCAGCTATACTACAGGGTCCGCTAACTATGGCTACACCTTC. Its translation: CASYTTGSANYGYTF.

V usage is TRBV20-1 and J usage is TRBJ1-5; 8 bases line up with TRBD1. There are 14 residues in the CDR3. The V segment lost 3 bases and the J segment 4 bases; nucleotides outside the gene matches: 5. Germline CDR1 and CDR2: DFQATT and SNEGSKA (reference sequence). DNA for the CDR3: TGCAGTGCTAGTGGACAGGGCCCTAATCAGCCCCAGCATTTT. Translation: CSASGQGPNQPQHF.

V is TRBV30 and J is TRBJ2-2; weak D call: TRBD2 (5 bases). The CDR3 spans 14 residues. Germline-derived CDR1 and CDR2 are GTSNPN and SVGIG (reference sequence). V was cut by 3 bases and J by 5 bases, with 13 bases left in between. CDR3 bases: TGTGCCTGGAGGGTCTTGTCGGGGACCGGGGAGCTGTTTTTT. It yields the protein CAWRVLSGTGELFF.

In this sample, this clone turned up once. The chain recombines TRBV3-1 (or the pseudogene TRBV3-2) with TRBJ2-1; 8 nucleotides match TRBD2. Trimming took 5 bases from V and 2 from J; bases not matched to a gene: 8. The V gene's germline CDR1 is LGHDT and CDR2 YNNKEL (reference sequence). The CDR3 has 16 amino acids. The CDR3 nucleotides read TGTGCCAGCAGCTCCCCCACTAGCGGCCCCTACAATGAGCAGTTCTTC. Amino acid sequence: CASSSPTSGPYNEQFF.

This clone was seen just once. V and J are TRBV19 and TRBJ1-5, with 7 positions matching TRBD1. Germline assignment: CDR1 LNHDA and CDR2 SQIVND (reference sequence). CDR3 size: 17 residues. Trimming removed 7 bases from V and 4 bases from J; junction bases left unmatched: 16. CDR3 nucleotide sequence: TGTGCCAGTAACCCCCGGGGCAGGGGGGGGTTGAATCAGCCCCAGCATTTT. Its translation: CASNPRGRGGLNQPQHF.